This entry lists 17 T cell receptor beta chains sequenced from one sample in a study of T cell repertoires in cytomegalovirus infection. From the reads, TCRdb called clonotypes with MiXCR, one entry per CDR3 protein. The sample lists some 480,000 distinct CDR3 sequences; 30% to 35% were seen once. Antigens for these TCRs are unknown. The sample in question was cultured PBMCs, obtained from culture after CMV antigen stimulation. All receptors come from a human donor in good health (CMV status not recorded). Some clones in this sample may be carry-over from other donors' samples.

The chain uses TRBV12-5 and TRBJ2-5; a possible D gene is TRBD2 (7 bases). CDR3 length equals 14 residues. The germline CDR1 and CDR2 sequences are LGHNT and FRNRAP. V lost 7 bases, J lost 3 bases, and 15 bases lay in between. The CDR3, as DNA: TGTGCTAGTGCTTGGGGGGGGGCAGAAGAGACCCAGTACTTC. Amino acids: CASAWGGAEETQYF.

This clonotype was seen more than once but under ten times. The CDR3 loop reads CASSLSPPRLAGGGGANVLTF. As DNA, the CDR3 is TGTGCCAGCAGCTTATCACCGCCCCGACTAGCGGGAGGAGGAGGGGCCAACGTCCTGACTTTC. This chain joins TRBV11-2 and TRBJ2-6, with TRBD2 matching 13 bases. There are 21 residues in the CDR3. The germline V gene encodes CDR1 SGHAT and CDR2 FQNNGV. V trimming: 2 bases; J trimming: 4 bases; junction bases outside the gene matches: 14.

In its sample, this clonotype was seen a few times. This sequence joins TRBV7-9 and TRBJ2-7; 7 positions agree with TRBD2. Per the germline V gene, CDR1 is SEHNR and CDR2 is FQNEAQ (reference sequence). Germline trimming cut 0 bases from V and 2 bases from J; bases unmatched to any gene: 10. The CDR3 consists of 17 residues. The CDR3 bases are TGTGCCAGCAGCTTAGCGCGAGGAGCGGGGTTAACCTACGAGCAGTACTTC. Translated: CASSLARGAGLTYEQYF.

This clonotype was detected only a few times. This chain links TRBV12-3 or TRBV12-4 with TRBJ1-2; D might be TRBD1 (6 bases). The germline V and J ends were trimmed by 6 bases and 7 bases, with 15 bases remaining between them. The CDR3 extends over 13 amino acids. Here the CDR3 reads CASRHRDPRGYTF. The DNA of the CDR3 is TGTGCCAGCAGACACAGGGACCCTCGTGGCTACACCTTC.

This rearrangement joins TRBV29-1 to TRBJ1-3; possibly TRBD1 for D (5 bases). Per the germline V gene, CDR1 is SQVTM and CDR2 is ANQGSEA. The germline V and J ends were trimmed by 4 bases and 0 bases, with 7 bases remaining between them. The CDR3 length is 13 residues. The CDR3 sequence: CSVAGSSGNTIYF. CDR3 nucleotides: TGCAGCGTTGCAGGGAGCTCTGGAAACACCATATATTTT.

The chain has TRBV5-1 and TRBJ2-1, with TRBD1 identical over 11 bases. The V segment lost 4 bases and the J segment 0 bases; nucleotides outside the gene matches: 0. Germline V gene sequence: CDR1 SGHRS, CDR2 YFSETQ. There are 15 residues in the CDR3. For the CDR3, the DNA is TGCGCCAGCAGCGGGACAGGGGGCTCCTACAATGAGCAGTTCTTC. Its translation: CASSGTGGSYNEQFF.

The sample holds many counts of this clonotype. This chain connects TRBV5-4 to TRBJ2-1, with 7 bases that match TRBD2. The ends lost 0 bases at V and 5 bases at J; junction bases unmatched: 2. There are 14 residues in the CDR3. Per the germline V gene, CDR1 is SGHNT and CDR2 is YYREEE (reference sequence). This chain's CDR3 is CASSLVAGDNEQFF. CDR3 nucleotide sequence: TGTGCCAGCAGCTTGGTTGCGGGGGACAATGAGCAGTTCTTC.

The CDR3 bases are TGTGCCAGCTCCGTGGGACAGGGCGATGGCTACACCTTC. Protein product: CASSVGQGDGYTF. V and J are TRBV18 and TRBJ1-2, with 9 bases fitting TRBD1. Trimming removed 6 bases from V and 6 bases from J; junction bases left unmatched: 5. In germline, CDR1 is KGHSH, CDR2 LQKENI. The CDR3 totals 13 residues.

The chain recombines TRBV13 with TRBJ2-7; TRBD1 matches at 7 bases. The CDR3 totals 14 residues. V was pared by 6 bases and J by 2 bases, with 7 bases of the junction left unmatched. The V gene's germline CDR1 is PRHDT and CDR2 FYEKMQ (reference sequence). The CDR3 coding sequence is TGTGCCAGCAGACAAAGGGGGCCCCCCTACGAGCAGTACTTC. Translating gives CASRQRGPPYEQYF.

This sequence joins TRBV7-2 and TRBJ2-3, with D possibly being TRBD2 (5 bases). This CDR3 has 17 amino acids. CDR1 and CDR2 from the germline V gene are SGHTA and FQGNSA. Trimming left V 4 bases short and J 0 bases short, with 17 bases between. CDR3 coding DNA: TGTGCCAGCAGCTACCGGGGTGCGGGCTATAGCACAGATACGCAGTATTTT. Amino acid sequence: CASSYRGAGYSTDTQYF.

CDR3 amino acids: CASSQAGRSYNEQFF. Here the CDR3 DNA reads TGTGCCAGCAGCCAAGCGGGCCGCTCCTACAATGAGCAGTTCTTC. This chain links TRBV7-9 with TRBJ2-1; D might be TRBD2 (6 bases). The CDR3 runs to 15 residues. CDR1 SEHNR and CDR2 FQNEAQ come from the germline V gene (reference sequence). Trimming pared 5 bases from V and 0 bases from J, leaving 11 bases between.

This clonotype was recorded many times. The chain recombines TRBV7-2 with TRBJ2-3; D call uncertain. V lost 5 bases and J lost 0, with 9 bases in between. Germline V CDR1 and CDR2: SGHTA, FQGNSA. This CDR3 is 14 amino acids long. The DNA of the CDR3 is TGTGCCAGCAGCCCCGAAACTAGCACAGATACGCAGTATTTT. Its protein is CASSPETSTDTQYF.

V gene TRBV11-2 combines with J gene TRBJ2-7, with a weak D call TRBD2 (6 bases). Germline V CDR1 and CDR2: SGHAT, FQNNGV. The CDR3 extends over 16 amino acids. The CDR3 coding sequence is TGTGCCAGGAGCTTAGTTAGGTCGGGGGATTACTACGAGCAGTACGTC. It is translated as CARSLVRSGDYYEQYV.

The genes are TRBV28 and TRBJ1-2, with D possibly being TRBD1 (5 bases). Germline V gene lookup returns CDR1 MDHEN and CDR2 SYDVKM. V lost 7 bases and J 7 bases, leaving 13 bases between the germline ends. The CDR3 contains 12 residues. CDR3 in amino acids: CASTLRAGGYTF. The CDR3 DNA reads as TGTGCCAGCACCCTCAGGGCAGGTGGCTACACCTTC.

The rearrangement joins TRBV6-2 or TRBV6-3 to TRBJ2-1; D not resolved. The germline CDR1 and CDR2 sequences are MNHEY and SVGEGT. With 2 bases removed from V and 6 bases from J, the gap between germline ends came to 17 bases. The CDR3 loop spans 16 amino acids. Written as DNA, the CDR3 is TGTGCCAGCAGTTACGGGCTAGGATTTCTTTTCAATGAGCAGTTCTTC. Protein: CASSYGLGFLFNEQFF.

This clonotype was found many times. The CDR3 coding sequence is TGTGCCAGCAGCCCAGACCACAACACTGAAGCTTTCTTT. The encoded protein is CASSPDHNTEAFF. The chain carries TRBV7-9 and TRBJ1-1; D is undetermined. CDR3 length equals 13 residues. V dropped 5 bases and J dropped 2 bases, with 9 bases sitting between them. Germline loops: CDR1 SEHNR, CDR2 FQNEAQ (reference sequence).

V and J are TRBV13 and TRBJ2-1; D not resolved. CDR1 and CDR2 (germline): PRHDT, FYEKMQ (reference sequence). Trimming took off 1 base at V and 7 bases at J, with 14 bases between the two ends. The CDR3 consists of 15 residues. The CDR3 sequence: CASSLAGSIGNEQFF. CDR3 nucleotides: TGTGCCAGCAGCTTAGCAGGTAGTATTGGGAATGAGCAGTTCTTC.